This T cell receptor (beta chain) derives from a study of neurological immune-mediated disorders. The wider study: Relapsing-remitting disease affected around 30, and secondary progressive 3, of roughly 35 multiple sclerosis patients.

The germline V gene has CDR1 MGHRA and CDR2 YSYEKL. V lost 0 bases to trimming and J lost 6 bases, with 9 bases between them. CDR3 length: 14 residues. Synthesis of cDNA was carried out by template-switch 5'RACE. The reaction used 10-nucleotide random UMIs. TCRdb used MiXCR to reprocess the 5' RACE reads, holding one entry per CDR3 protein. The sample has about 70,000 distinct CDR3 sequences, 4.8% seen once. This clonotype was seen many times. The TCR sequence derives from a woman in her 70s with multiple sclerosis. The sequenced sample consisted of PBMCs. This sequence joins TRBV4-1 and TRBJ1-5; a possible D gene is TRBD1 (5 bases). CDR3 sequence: CASSQDLGVQPQHF. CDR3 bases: TGCGCCAGCAGCCAAGATTTGGGGGTTCAGCCCCAGCATTTT.